Each of the 11 T cell receptor beta chains below was sequenced from the same sample in a study of monozygotic twins with cystic fibrosis. Profiled with immunoSEQ multiplex PCR; TCRdb holds only in-frame clones, not every one. Of around 15,000 clones in the sample, approximately 90% were seen once. Sequencing was carried out using blood. The receptor set was obtained from a boy aged 5-17 years with cystic fibrosis.

This chain connects TRBV28 to TRBJ2-3; no clear D. This CDR3 is 15 amino acids long. Trimming removed 2 bases at V and 0 bases at J, with 9 bases between. The germline CDR1 and CDR2 sequences are MDHEN and SYDVKM. DNA of the CDR3: TGTGCCAGCAGTTTACATCGTCCTAGCACAGATACGCAGTATTTT. Protein product: CASSLHRPSTDTQYF.

The chain joins TRBV7-9 to TRBJ1-2, with D perhaps TRBD1 (5 bases). The CDR3 totals 13 residues. The germline V gene encodes CDR1 SEHNR and CDR2 FQNEAQ (reference sequence). Deletions cut 5 bases from V and 6 bases from J, with 13 bases between. The CDR3 region has the DNA TGTGCCAGCAGCCCAACTGGGGGGAATGGCTACACCTTC. Its translation is CASSPTGGNGYTF.

The rearrangement links TRBV2 to TRBJ2-1; 14 bases agree with TRBD2. J lost 9 bases, V lost 7 bases, and 11 bases had no gene match. The CDR3 extends over 16 amino acids. Germline V CDR1 and CDR2: SNHLY, FYNNEI. The CDR3: CASIGTSGSGSSEQFF. The DNA for the CDR3 is TGTGCCAGCATTGGGACTAGCGGGAGTGGGTCAAGTGAGCAGTTCTTC.

In this sample, this clone turned up once. The V call is TRBV7-2, the J call TRBJ2-5; weak D call: TRBD2 (7 bases). Germline CDR1 is SGHTA and CDR2 is FQGNSA. This CDR3 is built from 14 residues. V was shortened by 8 bases and J by 2 bases, with 15 bases between the two germline ends. CDR3 nucleotide sequence: TGTGCCAGCTCCGCCGGGGGGCTGCAAGAGACCCAGTACTTC. This gives the protein CASSAGGLQETQYF.

The V gene is TRBV29-1, the J gene TRBJ2-7; perhaps D is TRBD1 or TRBD2 (5 bases each). Germline loops: CDR1 SQVTM, CDR2 ANQGSEA. There are 13 residues in the CDR3. V was shortened by 3 bases and J by 6 bases, with 15 bases between the two germline ends. CDR3 sequence: CSVDVVGVGEQYF. DNA for the CDR3: TGCAGCGTTGATGTAGTGGGGGTGGGCGAGCAGTACTTC.

The gene calls are TRBV6-1 and TRBJ2-7; D unclear. Trimming took 5 bases from V and 3 from J, leaving 11 bases between them. Per the germline V gene, CDR1 is MNHNS and CDR2 is SASEGT. CDR3 length: 13 residues. CDR3 in amino acids: CASSRQPVYEQYF. The CDR3 DNA reads TGTGCCAGCAGTCGGCAGCCCGTCTACGAGCAGTACTTC.

CDR3 region: CASRAGHQNTEAFF. The DNA for the CDR3 is TGTGCCAGTAGGGCGGGACACCAGAACACTGAAGCTTTCTTT. The chain joins TRBV19 to TRBJ1-1; a possible D gene is TRBD1 (6 bases). CDR1 is LNHDA, CDR2 SQIVND, per germline (reference sequence). The CDR3 loop spans 14 amino acids. Trimming shortened V by 6 bases and J by 1 base, and 12 bases separated the two germline ends.

This chain links TRBV5-1 with TRBJ2-7; D remains unclear. Germline V gene data show CDR1 as SGHRS and CDR2 as YFSETQ. Trimming stripped 7 bases from V and 5 bases from J, with 10 bases between. The CDR3 extends over 11 amino acids. CDR3 in DNA: TGCGCCAGCTTGGATAGGGACGAGCAGTACTTC. The encoded protein is CASLDRDEQYF.

The chain has TRBV10-3 and TRBJ1-2; TRBD1 aligns across 10 bases. The CDR3 runs to 14 residues. J lost 4 bases, V lost 4 bases, and 3 bases had no gene match. The germline gives CDR1 ENHRY, CDR2 SYGVKD. CDR3 DNA sequence: TGTGCCATCAGTGGACAGGGGGCAGGCTATGGCTACACCTTC. It encodes CAISGQGAGYGYTF.

This clone was seen a handful of times. The genes are TRBV5-4 and TRBJ1-5; 7 positions agree with TRBD1. Germline CDR1 SGHNT, CDR2 YYREEE (reference sequence). After removal of 1 base from V and 4 bases from J, the junction contained 2 bases not matched to a gene. CDR3 length: 14 residues. Here the CDR3 DNA reads TGTGCCAGCAGCTTGTTGGGACAGAATCAGCCCCAGCATTTT. Protein sequence: CASSLLGQNQPQHF.

This chain joins TRBV29-1 and TRBJ1-1; D unresolved. Trimming took 4 bases from V and 0 from J, leaving 9 bases between them. This CDR3 region has 13 residues. Germline V gene lookup returns CDR1 SQVTM and CDR2 ANQGSEA. This CDR3 is CSVGSPMNTEAFF. In nucleotides, the CDR3 is TGCAGCGTTGGGTCACCGATGAACACTGAAGCTTTCTTT.